Listed here are 10 T cell receptor beta chains from one sample, sequenced in a study of T cells in Graves' hyperthyroidism and ophthalmopathy. There were TCR beta CDR3 regions amplified from RNA transcripts. During a first-round RT-PCR of the TCR CDR3, the HTBI primer set was used. One entry per CDR3 protein, called by TCRdb with MiXCR from the multiplex PCR reads. The sample lists more than 550,000 distinct CDR3 sequences, roughly 17% occurring once. The sample was blood. All receptors come from a man aged 50 to 60 with Graves' hyperthyroidism.

This clonotype was detected only a few times. This chain connects TRBV7-9 to TRBJ1-3; the D is unclear. The germline gives CDR1 SEHNR, CDR2 FQNEAQ (reference sequence). The V end was cut by 10 bases, the J end by 5 bases, with 9 bases between. This CDR3 spans 11 amino acids. The CDR3 reads CATLNRNTIYF. Written as DNA, the CDR3 is TGTGCCACCCTCAATAGAAACACCATATATTTT.

This clonotype has only a few counts. The chain is built from TRBV18 and TRBJ1-2; 10 positions match TRBD1. This CDR3 spans 15 amino acids. Germline assignment: CDR1 KGHSH and CDR2 LQKENI. V was clipped by 0 bases and J by 7 bases; unmatched bases: 5. This CDR3 is CASSPPFGTGVGYTF. CDR3 coding DNA: TGTGCCAGCTCACCACCATTTGGGACAGGGGTTGGCTACACCTTC.

Comments on this clonotype: A much larger clone is a single base away; this may be a read error. The CDR3 does not end in the conserved phenylalanine or tryptophan, so this is likely a read error. The chain links TRBV7-9 to TRBJ1-1; D possibly corresponds to TRBD1 (5 bases). CDR3 length: 14 amino acids. Germline loops: CDR1 SEHNR, CDR2 FQNEAQ (reference sequence). Trimming took off 3 bases at V and 2 bases at J, with 10 bases between the two ends. Here the CDR3 DNA reads TGTGCCAGCAGCTTCGGGACTGACAACACTGAAGCTTTCTCT. It is translated as CASSFGTDNTEAFS.

This clonotype has more than one count but fewer than ten. This chain's CDR3 is CASAWDRGPFEAFF. CDR3 coding DNA: TGTGCCAGTGCGTGGGACAGGGGTCCCTTTGAAGCTTTCTTT. The chain joins TRBV19 to TRBJ1-1; 10 bases line up with TRBD1. Germline V gene lookup returns CDR1 LNHDA and CDR2 SQIVND (reference sequence). J was trimmed by 7 bases and V by 8 bases; bases with no gene match: 10. CDR3 length equals 14 residues. Using reference TRBV19 and TRBJ1-1 for the parts outside the CDR3, the full variable domain is DGGITQSPKYLFRKEGQNVTLSCEQNLNHDAMYWYRQDPGQGLRLIYYSQIVNDFQKGDIAEGYSVSREKKESFPLTVTSAQKNPTAFYLCASAWDRGPFEAFFGQGTRLTVV.

The CDR3 sequence: CASSLEDGSEQYF. The DNA of the CDR3 is TGTGCCAGCAGCCTAGAGGACGGTTCAGAGCAGTACTTC. The chain is built from TRBV7-4 and TRBJ2-7; D is unclear. CDR3 size: 13 residues. The ends were cut back, 5 bases at V and 7 bases at J, with 15 bases in the middle. The V gene's germline CDR1 is SGHVT and CDR2 SQSDAQ.

In this sample, this clonotype turned up many times. The chain joins TRBV30 to TRBJ1-5; no definite D call. The ends were cut back, 0 bases at V and 1 base at J, with 4 bases in the middle. Germline V gene lookup returns CDR1 GTSNPN and CDR2 SVGIG (reference sequence). The length of the CDR3 is 13 residues. DNA for the CDR3: TGTGCCTGGAGTGTAGGAAGCAATCAGCCCCAGCATTTT. Its protein is CAWSVGSNQPQHF.

The chain employs TRBV10-3 and TRBJ2-3; 8 bases agree with TRBD2. V shed 3 bases and J 4 bases; nucleotides not matched to a gene: 6. Germline V gene lookup returns CDR1 ENHRY and CDR2 SYGVKD. The CDR3 is 15 residues long. CDR3 in DNA: TGTGCCATCAGTGACGGGGGGGCGGGGCCAGATACGCAGTATTTT. Protein: CAISDGGAGPDTQYF.

This clonotype has only a few counts. This chain joins TRBV29-1 and TRBJ2-7, with D perhaps matching TRBD1 (6 bases). This CDR3 has 18 residues. CDR1 and CDR2 (germline): SQVTM, ANQGSEA. V lost 7 bases and J lost 5, with 33 bases in between. The CDR3 here is CSAQADPGQFSLSHEQYF. CDR3 coding DNA: TGCAGCGCTCAAGCCGACCCGGGACAATTTTCACTCAGCCACGAGCAGTACTTC.

This clonotype has a count of ten or more. The chain couples TRBV11-2 to TRBJ2-7, with 12 positions matching TRBD2. Germline lookup yields CDR1 SGHAT and CDR2 FQNNGV. This CDR3 spans 15 amino acids. The J segment lost 6 bases and the V segment lost 5 bases, leaving 8 bases of the junction unmatched. As DNA, the CDR3 is TGTGCCAGCAGCCGAAGACTAGCGGGAGTGGGCGAGCAGTACTTC. Its protein product is CASSRRLAGVGEQYF.

This clonotype turned up a few times. V gene TRBV7-2 combines with J gene TRBJ2-5; TRBD2 is a possible D gene (5 bases). Trimming shortened V by 2 bases and J by 5 bases, and 12 bases separated the two germline ends. The CDR3 consists of 14 residues. Germline V gene data show CDR1 as SGHTA and CDR2 as FQGNSA. The CDR3 sequence: CASSLYFTGETQYF. For the CDR3, the DNA is TGTGCCAGCAGCTTATACTTTACGGGGGAGACCCAGTACTTC.